One sample yielded the 15 T cell receptor beta chains listed below, sequenced in a study of shared clonotypes between healthy human individuals. TCRdb's table, derived via immunoSEQ multiplex PCR, lists solely in-frame clones and lacks some. The table records a few million clones, 90% to 95% of them present only once. Naive CD8 cells lacked CD45RO, underwent positive selection for CCR7 and left out terminally differentiated effector memory CD45RA+ cells. The sequenced sample consisted of naive CD8+ T cells from PBMCs. All receptors derive from a man between 18 and 29 years old in good health. Some clones in this sample may be carry-over from other donors' samples.

This clone was counted once. This sample includes further DNA sequences coding for the same CDR3. The genes are TRBV28 and TRBJ2-7; D perhaps matches TRBD1 (5 bases). Trimming removed 4 bases from V and 4 bases from J, with 5 bases in between. This CDR3 comprises 11 residues. The V gene's germline CDR1 is MDHEN and CDR2 SYDVKM. The CDR3 reads CASSSGYEQYF. CDR3 sequence (DNA): TGTGCCAGCAGTTCAGGGTACGAGCAGTACTTC.

The chain recombines TRBV13 with TRBJ2-1; 10 positions match TRBD2. CDR1 and CDR2 from the germline V gene are PRHDT and FYEKMQ (reference sequence). Trimming took 5 bases from V and 2 from J; bases not matched to a gene: 6. This CDR3 has 16 amino acids. CDR3 sequence: CASSLEREGTYNEQFF. DNA of the CDR3: TGTGCCAGCAGCCTCGAGCGGGAGGGTACCTACAATGAGCAGTTCTTC.

A word on this clone: The junction and the germline gene differ at one end; a read error may be behind it. V usage is TRBV6-1 and J usage is TRBJ1-4, with TRBD1 as a possible D gene (5 bases). Germline CDR1 reads MNHNS; CDR2 reads SASEGT. CDR3 size: 13 residues. The CDR3 sequence is CASSEARGESAHF. CDR3 bases: TGTGCCAGCAGTGAAGCGAGAGGGGAGTCTGCCCATTTT.

This chain joins TRBV28 and TRBJ1-1; D gene uncertain. CDR1 is MDHEN and CDR2 is SYDVKM in the germline V gene. CDR3 size: 14 residues. V lost 7 bases and J lost 5, with 17 bases in between. CDR3 sequence: CASTSTYMGTEAFF. Written as DNA, the CDR3 is TGTGCCAGCACCTCCACCTATATGGGGACTGAAGCTTTCTTT.

This chain uses TRBV28 with TRBJ1-1; D unresolved. The ends were cut back, 4 bases at V and 5 bases at J, with 8 bases in the middle. The CDR3 is 12 residues long. Germline assignment: CDR1 MDHEN and CDR2 SYDVKM. This CDR3 is CASSSYWTEAFF. The CDR3, as DNA: TGTGCCAGCAGTTCGTATTGGACTGAAGCTTTCTTT.

The rearrangement links TRBV27 to TRBJ2-1; unclear D gene. Trimming took 6 bases from V and 5 from J, leaving 8 bases between them. Germline values: CDR1 MNHEY, CDR2 SMNVEV (reference sequence). This CDR3 has 12 amino acids. This CDR3 is CASSQLHNEQFF. CDR3 coding DNA: TGTGCCAGCAGCCAACTCCACAATGAGCAGTTCTTC.

The CDR3 loop reads CASSPGTGGPDTQYF. The CDR3 DNA is TGTGCCAGCAGTCCCGGGACAGGGGGCCCAGATACGCAGTATTTT. This rearrangement joins TRBV5-4 to TRBJ2-3, with 12 bases fitting TRBD1. From germline, CDR1 is SGHNT and CDR2 YYREEE (reference sequence). J gave up 4 bases and V 5 bases, and 5 bases lay outside the gene matches. The CDR3 has 15 residues.

The chain links TRBV7-3 to TRBJ2-5; the match to TRBD1 covers 8 bases. Germline lookup yields CDR1 SGHTA and CDR2 FQGTGA. The junction had 15 bases not matched to a gene; V was cut back by 2 bases and J by 4 bases. There are 18 residues in the CDR3. DNA of the CDR3: TGTGCCAGCAGCTTACGGGGGCGACAGGGGCCTATCACAGAGACCCAGTACTTC. Translation gives CASSLRGRQGPITETQYF.

The chain links TRBV4-1 to TRBJ1-3; D ambiguous. Germline values: CDR1 MGHRA, CDR2 YSYEKL. The CDR3 has 15 residues. The V and J ends lost 0 bases and 0 bases respectively, with 6 bases between them. CDR3 amino acids: CASSQDLSSGNTIYF. In DNA form, the CDR3 reads TGCGCCAGCAGCCAAGATTTAAGCTCTGGAAACACCATATATTTT.

The chain has TRBV4-1 and TRBJ1-1, with D possibly TRBD1 on 5 matching bases. The germline V gene encodes CDR1 MGHRA and CDR2 YSYEKL. Between the trimmed V and J ends, which lost 0 bases and 5 bases, there was a span of 13 bases. The CDR3 runs 15 residues. The CDR3 reads CASSQEGRWGTEAFF. The CDR3 region has the DNA TGCGCCAGCAGCCAAGAGGGACGGTGGGGGACTGAAGCTTTCTTT.

This chain links TRBV28 with TRBJ2-7; 7 bases match TRBD2. Germline trimming cut 10 bases from V and 4 bases from J; bases unmatched to any gene: 10. Germline lookup yields CDR1 MDHEN and CDR2 SYDVKM. There are 13 residues in the CDR3. The DNA of the CDR3 is TGTGCCACCCGGGGGACTACGATTTACGAGCAGTACTTC. Translating gives CATRGTTIYEQYF. Full variable domain (rest looked up from reference TRBV28 and TRBJ2-7): DVKVTQSSRYLVKRTGEKVFLECVQDMDHENMFWYRQDPGLGLRLIYFSYDVKMKEKGDIPEGYSVSREKKERFSLILESASTNQTSMYLCATRGTTIYEQYFGPGTRLTVT.

The chain recombines TRBV28 with TRBJ2-7, with 8 nucleotides matching TRBD2. The germline V gene encodes CDR1 MDHEN and CDR2 SYDVKM. The CDR3 spans 15 residues. V shed 1 base, J shed 2 bases, and the junction held 4 bases outside the gene matches. The CDR3: CASSLSREGPYEQYF. CDR3 nucleotide sequence: TGTGCCAGCAGTTTATCCCGGGAGGGCCCCTACGAGCAGTACTTC.

The V gene is TRBV5-6, the J gene TRBJ1-2, with TRBD1 matching 10 bases. The germline V gene encodes CDR1 SGHDT and CDR2 YYEEEE. The CDR3 is 14 residues long. Unmatched junction bases numbered 4, after V lost 4 bases and J lost 4 bases. DNA for the CDR3: TGTGCCAGCAGCCCCGGGACAGGGGCCTATGGCTACACCTTC. It is translated as CASSPGTGAYGYTF.

The chain combines TRBV19 with TRBJ1-5, with D maybe TRBD1 (5 bases). The germline V and J ends were trimmed by 6 bases and 0 bases, with 9 bases remaining between them. The germline CDR1 and CDR2 sequences are LNHDA and SQIVND (reference sequence). The CDR3 is made up of 14 amino acids. CDR3 in amino acids: CASSTGASNQPQHF. For the CDR3, the DNA is TGTGCCAGTAGCACAGGTGCTAGCAATCAGCCCCAGCATTTT.

As regards this clone: Other DNA sequences of this sample code for an identical CDR3. The chain uses TRBV11-2 and TRBJ2-3; TRBD1 is a possible D gene (5 bases). Looked up from germline, CDR1 is SGHAT and CDR2 is FQNNGV. The CDR3 spans 15 residues. With 1 base removed from V and 1 base from J, the gap between germline ends came to 9 bases. CDR3 residues: CASSLGQGGTDTQYF. The CDR3 DNA sequence: TGTGCCAGCAGCTTAGGGCAGGGTGGCACAGATACGCAGTATTTT.